The clone carrying this T cell receptor beta chain was detected only a few times. The antigen is undetermined. This specimen comes from a study of T-cell memory formation after mild COVID-19. TCRdb re-called the 5' RACE reads with MiXCR, one entry per CDR3 protein. The table shows about half a million distinct CDR3 sequences, with about 20% occurring only once. Overall study results and limits: SARS-CoV-2 specificity of second-wave clones peaking day 37 was unconfirmed.

The CDR3 spans 14 residues. Trimming removed 1 base from V and 2 bases from J, with 8 bases in between. Germline lookup yields CDR1 SGHAT and CDR2 FQNNGV. This clonotype was obtained from an adult woman who had mild COVID-19 (a few samples of this study predate the infection). Cell type and time point are not known. The J gene is TRBJ1-2, the V gene TRBV11-2; D is undetermined. Sequencing was performed on PBMCs or a T cell subset sorted from them (not recorded which). The CDR3, as DNA: TGTGCCAGCAGCTTAGCAGGACCCAACTATGGCTACACCTTC. It codes for CASSLAGPNYGYTF.